These 27 T cell receptor beta chains originate from one sample sequenced in a study of low-dose radiotherapy and immunotherapy resistance in tumors. Time point denoted: after trial treatment. Treatment described: LDRT plus nivolumab, ipilimumab, low-dose cyclophosphamide and aspirin (RACIN trial). First-strand cDNA used TRAV- and TRBV-specific primers, covering alpha and beta chains. For amplifying TCRs, the PCR ran for approximately 21 cycles with Phusion, which was used together with a constant-region primer and the adapter on the V primers. MiXCR was run by TCRdb on the reads, yielding one entry per CDR3 protein. The repertoire holds approximately 100,000 distinct CDR3 sequences, 20% seen once, with approximately 4% in the top ten. This sample comprised PBMCs, obtained after low-dose radiotherapy plus immunotherapy. The receptor set was obtained from a male donor with prostate cancer.

The V and J genes are TRBV7-8 and TRBJ1-4; D is perhaps TRBD1 (6 bases). Germline CDR1 SGHVS, CDR2 FQNEAQ. CDR3 length: 15 amino acids. Trimming removed 1 base at V and 6 bases at J, with 12 bases between. The DNA of the CDR3 is TGTGCCAGCAGCTTAGGGGAGGGACAATATGAAAAACTGTTTTTT. Residues: CASSLGEGQYEKLFF.

This clonotype was observed many times. CDR3: CSAAPPSGGTSYEQYF. As DNA, the CDR3 is TGCAGTGCTGCCCCTCCTAGCGGGGGAACCTCCTACGAGCAGTACTTC. The gene calls are TRBV20-1 and TRBJ2-7; 10 positions match TRBD2. After removal of 5 bases from V and 0 bases from J, the junction contained 10 bases not matched to a gene. The CDR3 length is 16 residues. Germline lookup yields CDR1 DFQATT and CDR2 SNEGSKA (reference sequence).

In its sample, this clonotype was seen many times. V gene TRBV20-1 combines with J gene TRBJ2-1; 7 bases are shared with TRBD2. The V segment lost 3 bases and the J segment 0 bases; nucleotides outside the gene matches: 5. Germline values: CDR1 DFQATT, CDR2 SNEGSKA (reference sequence). There are 15 residues in the CDR3. The CDR3 region has the DNA TGCAGTGCTAGTACTAGCGCGAGCTCCTACAATGAGCAGTTCTTC. Its protein is CSASTSASSYNEQFF.

This clonotype was counted only a few times. The rearrangement uses TRBV6-1 and TRBJ2-1; 7 bases map to TRBD1. V lost 6 bases to trimming and J lost 3 bases; unmatched junction nucleotides: 8. Germline CDR1 reads MNHNS; CDR2 reads SASEGT. The CDR3 spans 15 residues. The CDR3 here is CASRGYRGFYNEQFF. The DNA of the CDR3 is TGTGCCAGCAGGGGATACAGGGGATTCTACAATGAGCAGTTCTTC.

This clonotype was counted at least ten times. The chain uses TRBV6-2 or TRBV6-3 and TRBJ2-7; D remains ambiguous. Germline CDR1 is MNHEY and CDR2 is SVGEGT. V lost 5 bases to trimming and J lost 4 bases, with 6 bases between them. The CDR3 length is 11 residues. The CDR3 DNA reads as TGTGCCAGCAGTACGCCGTACGAGCAGTACTTC. The encoded protein is CASSTPYEQYF.

There are a few counts of this clonotype. This sequence joins TRBV7-9 and TRBJ2-3; no reliable D call. CDR1 is SEHNR, CDR2 FQNEAQ, per germline (reference sequence). The CDR3 has 12 amino acids. With 4 bases removed from V and 4 bases from J, the gap between germline ends came to 6 bases. CDR3 in amino acids: CASSSQADTQYF. The CDR3 DNA is TGTGCCAGCAGCTCCCAGGCAGATACGCAGTATTTT. The variable domain in full, completed from reference TRBV7-9 and TRBJ2-3, reads DTGVSQNPRHKITKRGQNVTFRCDPISEHNRLYWYRQTLGQGPEFLTYFQNEAQLEKSRLLSDRFSAERPKGSFSTLEIQRTEQGDSAMYLCASSSQADTQYFGPGTRLTVL.

This clonotype has a count of ten or more. This chain connects TRBV3-1 to TRBJ2-3; D ambiguous. The CDR3 spans 14 residues. The V end lost 0 bases, the J end lost 3 bases, and 7 bases lay between the germline ends. The germline gives CDR1 LGHDT, CDR2 YNNKEL (reference sequence). The DNA for the CDR3 is TGTGCCAGCAGCCAAGAATTAGAAACAGATACGCAGTATTTT. It specifies CASSQELETDTQYF.

This clonotype came up a few times. The CDR3 region is CASSQEDPNYGYTF. The CDR3 nucleotides are TGTGCCAGCAGCCAAGAGGACCCGAACTATGGCTACACCTTC. The chain has TRBV14 and TRBJ1-2; D not certain. The CDR3 has 14 amino acids. V was clipped by 0 bases and J by 2 bases, with 7 bases between them. Germline lookup yields CDR1 SGHDN and CDR2 FVKESK. Combining the CDR3 with reference TRBV14 and TRBJ1-2 gives the whole variable domain EAGVTQFPSHSVIEKGQTVTLRCDPISGHDNLYWYRRVMGKEIKFLLHFVKESKQDESGMPNNRFLAERTGGTYSTLKVQPAELEDSGVYFCASSQEDPNYGYTFGSGTRLTVV.

Ten or more counts support this clonotype. V is TRBV11-2 and J is TRBJ2-7; D is possibly TRBD2 (5 bases). This CDR3 has 15 residues. Between the trimmed V and J ends, which lost 4 bases and 1 base, there was a span of 14 bases. Germline-derived CDR1 and CDR2 are SGHAT and FQNNGV. CDR3 nucleotide sequence: TGTGCCAGCAGCTCCGGACTGTCCCGATCCTACGAGCAGTACTTC. Translated: CASSSGLSRSYEQYF. Looking up the rest from reference TRBV11-2 and TRBJ2-7 gives the full variable domain: EAGVAQSPRYKIIEKRQSVAFWCNPISGHATLYWYQQILGQGPKLLIQFQNNGVVDDSQLPKDRFSAERLKGVDSTLKIQPAKLEDSAVYLCASSSGLSRSYEQYFGPGTRLTVT.

Ten or more counts support this clonotype. The chain has TRBV12-3 or TRBV12-4 and TRBJ2-1; TRBD2 agrees at 8 bases. J lost 4 bases, V lost 5 bases, and 10 bases had no gene match. The CDR3 runs to 16 residues. CDR3 nucleotide sequence: TGTGCCAGCAGTCGGCAGAGGCGGGGGGCGTACAATGAGCAGTTCTTC. Translated: CASSRQRRGAYNEQFF.

This clonotype was recorded a few times. The V call is TRBV6-2 or TRBV6-3, the J call TRBJ1-1; D gene ambiguous. Trimming shortened V by 7 bases and J by 5 bases, and 20 bases separated the two germline ends. The CDR3 contains 15 residues. Germline V gene sequence: CDR1 MNHEY, CDR2 SVGEGT. This CDR3 is CASKLGGAGRTEAFF. The CDR3 DNA reads as TGTGCCAGCAAACTAGGCGGCGCGGGGAGGACTGAAGCTTTCTTT.

The genes are TRBV6-2 or TRBV6-3 and TRBJ2-3; D is undetermined. Trimming removed 5 bases at V and 4 bases at J, with 10 bases between. This CDR3 region has 13 residues. Germline V gene data show CDR1 as MNHEY and CDR2 as SVGEGT. In DNA form, the CDR3 reads TGTGCCAGCAGTGAAAAAGTGGCAGATACGCAGTATTTT. Its protein is CASSEKVADTQYF.

Ten or more counts support this clonotype. V usage is TRBV7-9 and J usage is TRBJ2-7; 10 nucleotides align to TRBD1. The trim removed 5 bases at V and 2 bases at J, leaving 6 bases unmatched. This CDR3 spans 15 amino acids. From germline, CDR1 is SEHNR and CDR2 FQNEAQ (reference sequence). This chain's CDR3 is CASSKQTGGAYEQYF. The CDR3 nucleotides read TGTGCCAGCAGCAAACAGACAGGGGGCGCCTACGAGCAGTACTTC.

This clonotype was counted at least ten times. The chain joins TRBV7-9 to TRBJ1-1; unclear D gene. This CDR3 region has 13 residues. V gave up 7 bases and J gave up 6 bases, with 15 bases separating them. Germline CDR1 SEHNR, CDR2 FQNEAQ (reference sequence). Here the CDR3 reads CASTDDADPEAFF. In DNA, the CDR3 is TGTGCCAGCACCGATGACGCGGACCCTGAAGCTTTCTTT.

This chain links TRBV24-1 with TRBJ2-1, with 7 nucleotides matching TRBD2. Germline V gives CDR1 KGHDR, CDR2 SFDVKD. The CDR3 covers 14 residues. The V segment lost 12 bases and the J segment 3 bases; nucleotides outside the gene matches: 10. CDR3 bases: TGTGCCGCTGCATGGGGACTACACTACAATGAGCAGTTCTTC. This gives the protein CAAAWGLHYNEQFF.

This clonotype appeared many times. J is TRBJ2-3 and V is TRBV6-2 or TRBV6-3; 10 bases are a match to TRBD1. Per germline, CDR1 MNHEY and CDR2 SVGEGT. V shed 5 bases, J shed 3 bases, and the junction held 5 bases outside the gene matches. This CDR3 contains 15 residues. The DNA of the CDR3 is TGTGCCAGCAGTCCTAGACAGGGGGCAACAGATACGCAGTATTTT. It encodes CASSPRQGATDTQYF.

This clonotype was picked up many times. This sequence joins TRBV10-2 and TRBJ1-1; no firm D call. Germline CDR1 is WSHSY and CDR2 is SAAADI. V lost 2 bases, J lost 1 base, and 14 bases lay in between. This CDR3 comprises 16 residues. The CDR3 coding sequence is TGCGCCAGCAGTGAGATGAGATTGACGGGGAACACTGAAGCTTTCTTT. This sequence encodes CASSEMRLTGNTEAFF.

This clonotype occurred many times. This chain joins TRBV6-6 and TRBJ2-1; D call uncertain. Trimming stripped 5 bases from V and 7 bases from J, with 9 bases between. This CDR3 has 12 residues. Germline V gives CDR1 MNHNY, CDR2 SVGAGI (reference sequence). The CDR3 is CASSPQSNEQFF. The DNA of the CDR3 is TGTGCCAGCAGTCCACAGTCGAATGAGCAGTTCTTC.

There are many counts of this clonotype. The chain joins TRBV6-2 or TRBV6-3 to TRBJ2-4; 12 bases are shared with TRBD2. Germline values: CDR1 MNHEY, CDR2 SVGEGT. The trim removed 7 bases at V and 0 bases at J, leaving 7 bases unmatched. The CDR3 extends over 17 amino acids. The CDR3, as DNA: TGTGCCAGCATTGGACTAGCGGGGAGACTAGCCAAAAACATTCAGTACTTC. Translation: CASIGLAGRLAKNIQYF.

This clonotype has ten or more counts. The V gene is TRBV9, the J gene TRBJ1-2; D unclear. The germline V gene has CDR1 SGDLS and CDR2 YYNGEE. CDR3 length: 15 residues. V was clipped by 4 bases and J by 3 bases, with 16 bases between them. Written as DNA, the CDR3 is TGTGCCAGCAGCCGCCAGGCTGGCGGGGACTATGGCTACACCTTC. It codes for CASSRQAGGDYGYTF.

This sequence joins TRBV6-1 and TRBJ1-4; 9 bases are shared with TRBD1. Losses at the gene ends were 2 bases for V and 5 bases for J; bases not matched to a gene: 6. Per the germline V gene, CDR1 is MNHNS and CDR2 is SASEGT. The CDR3 is 16 residues long. The DNA of the CDR3 is TGTGCCAGCAGTGAAAGGGTCGGGACAGGGAATGAAAAACTGTTTTTT. Protein product: CASSERVGTGNEKLFF.

This clonotype occurred many times. The rearrangement uses TRBV5-6 and TRBJ1-6; D unclear. The CDR3 extends over 21 amino acids. Germline CDR1 SGHDT, CDR2 YYEEEE. With 2 bases removed from V and 0 bases from J, the gap between germline ends came to 24 bases. DNA for the CDR3: TGTGCCAGCAGCTTTTTTGTTTGGACCATGGAGACGAGCTCCTATAATTCACCCCTCCACTTT. Translated, it gives CASSFFVWTMETSSYNSPLHF.

Worth noting for this clonotype: This likely reflects a read error, since a far larger clone is one base away. The chain is built from TRBV6-6 and TRBJ2-1; 9 positions agree with TRBD2. This CDR3 region has 17 residues. With V trimmed by 8 bases and J by 2 bases, 13 bases remained unmatched. From germline, CDR1 is MNHNY and CDR2 SVGAGI (reference sequence). Written as DNA, the CDR3 is TGTGCCAGCTGTTTCGGACAGGCTAGCGGGGCCTACAATGAGCAGTTCTTC. The encoded protein is CASCFGQASGAYNEQFF.

This clonotype was found a few times. This sequence joins TRBV30 and TRBJ2-5; possibly TRBD1 or TRBD2 for D (6 bases each). The V gene's germline CDR1 is GTSNPN and CDR2 SVGIG (reference sequence). The V and J ends lost 3 bases and 8 bases respectively, with 22 bases between them. There are 15 residues in the CDR3. CDR3 sequence: CAWSPPGAPTLTQYF. The DNA for the CDR3 is TGTGCCTGGAGCCCTCCGGGGGCTCCCACCTTAACCCAGTACTTC.

This clonotype was counted at least ten times. V usage is TRBV6-2 or TRBV6-3 and J usage is TRBJ1-5; a possible D gene is TRBD1 (6 bases). The CDR3 consists of 16 residues. V gave up 2 bases and J gave up 4 bases, with 15 bases separating them. CDR1 MNHEY and CDR2 SVGEGT come from the germline V gene. In DNA form, the CDR3 reads TGTGCCAGCAGTTACGAACCGGGGGCGAGAAATCAGCCCCAGCATTTT. Its translation is CASSYEPGARNQPQHF.

This clonotype was recorded at least ten times. CDR3 nucleotides: TGTGCCACCCTAGGATGGGGACCCGGCTACACCTTC. It encodes CATLGWGPGYTF. This chain uses TRBV19 with TRBJ1-2, with D tentatively TRBD1 (5 bases). CDR1 and CDR2 from the germline V gene are LNHDA and SQIVND (reference sequence). V shed 10 bases and J shed 8 bases, with 17 bases lying between them. This CDR3 is 12 amino acids long.

As to this clonotype: A single base is all that separates this from a far larger clone, so a read error is likely. J is TRBJ2-7 and V is TRBV6-8, with a possible D match to TRBD1 (5 bases). The CDR3 is 12 residues long. Per the germline V gene, CDR1 is MNHGY and CDR2 is SAAAGT. The ends were cut back, 10 bases at V and 0 bases at J, with 10 bases in the middle. The CDR3 protein is CATHRSSYEQYF. DNA for the CDR3: TGTGCCACCCACAGGAGCTCCTACGAGCAGTACTTC.